Following are 26 T cell receptor beta chains from one sample sequenced in a study of T cell responses to AZD1222 COVID-19 vaccine. Profiling relied on immunoSEQ multiplex PCR, and the TCRdb table lists in-frame clones only, not all of them. The profile shows 140,000 to 150,000 clones, nearly 95% of them singletons. This specimen consisted of peripheral blood, obtained on day 0 of AZD1222 vaccination. The receptor set was obtained from an adult in good health.

The chain carries TRBV3-1 (or the pseudogene TRBV3-2) and TRBJ2-3; 7 bases are shared with TRBD2. V shed 4 bases and J 5 bases; nucleotides not matched to a gene: 12. CDR1 is LGHDT and CDR2 is YNNKEL in the germline V gene (reference sequence). CDR3 size: 16 residues. The CDR3 sequence: CASSPGAGVRGDTQYF. The CDR3 DNA reads TGTGCCAGCAGCCCCGGGGCGGGAGTACGGGGAGATACGCAGTATTTT.

The chain recombines TRBV6-5 with TRBJ2-7; 8 bases fit TRBD2. Trimming cost V 6 bases and J 6 bases; bases outside gene matches: 13. The CDR3 is 15 residues long. Germline CDR1 reads MNHEY; CDR2 reads SVGAGI. The CDR3: CASRNREGLWFEQYF. CDR3 nucleotide sequence: TGTGCCAGCAGAAACCGGGAGGGCCTATGGTTCGAGCAGTACTTC.

This clone came up a few times. The J gene is TRBJ1-6, the V gene TRBV9; the D gene is possibly TRBD1 (6 bases). V lost 4 bases to trimming and J lost 7 bases, with 15 bases between them. Germline-derived CDR1 and CDR2 are SGDLS and YYNGEE. This CDR3 spans 15 amino acids. The CDR3 DNA reads as TGTGCCAGCAGCTCCATGGGACATACCAATTCACCCCTCCACTTT. Residues: CASSSMGHTNSPLHF.

This chain links TRBV25-1 with TRBJ1-2; D is perhaps TRBD1 (5 bases). V was clipped by 3 bases and J by 7 bases, with 12 bases between them. The CDR3 is 13 amino acids. Germline CDR1 is MGHDK and CDR2 is SYGVNS. CDR3 protein: CASSDREVGGYTF. The CDR3 nucleotides read TGTGCCAGCAGTGACAGGGAGGTGGGTGGCTACACCTTC.

The rearrangement links TRBV19 to TRBJ2-2; D remains ambiguous. The ends were cut back, 6 bases at V and 8 bases at J, with 10 bases in the middle. Germline CDR1 is LNHDA and CDR2 is SQIVND (reference sequence). The CDR3 covers 12 residues. The CDR3 DNA sequence: TGTGCCAGTAGGCTCTTTCCGGGGGAGCTGTTTTTT. Its protein product is CASRLFPGELFF.

The rearrangement links TRBV4-1 to TRBJ1-2; tentative D call: TRBD1 (5 bases). Trimming removed 4 bases at V and 5 bases at J, with 20 bases between. Germline CDR1 reads MGHRA; CDR2 reads YSYEKL. The CDR3 covers 16 residues. The CDR3 DNA sequence: TGCGCCAGCAGCCTAGAGAGGACATCCAGGAGGTATGGCTACACCTTC. As protein: CASSLERTSRRYGYTF.

This chain uses TRBV18 with TRBJ2-1, with 8 bases matching TRBD2. Per the germline V gene, CDR1 is KGHSH and CDR2 is LQKENI. V gave up 1 base and J gave up 3 bases; unmatched junction bases: 5. The CDR3 is 16 residues long. CDR3 amino acids: CASSPQGREVYNEQFF. CDR3 coding DNA: TGTGCCAGCTCACCACAGGGGCGGGAGGTCTACAATGAGCAGTTCTTC.

The genes are TRBV5-1 and TRBJ1-4, with D uncertain. The CDR3 spans 14 residues. Germline values: CDR1 SGHRS, CDR2 YFSETQ. Trimming took 1 base from V and 1 from J, leaving 5 bases between them. The CDR3 protein is CASSLPGTNEKLFF. As DNA, the CDR3 is TGCGCCAGCAGCTTGCCAGGAACTAATGAAAAACTGTTTTTT.

The rearrangement links TRBV6-5 to TRBJ2-7; TRBD2 agrees at 13 bases. V was clipped by 6 bases and J by 2 bases; unmatched bases: 4. From germline, CDR1 is MNHEY and CDR2 SVGAGI. The CDR3 length is 15 residues. CDR3: CASRSLAGGPYEQYF. As DNA, the CDR3 is TGTGCCAGCAGGTCACTAGCGGGAGGGCCCTACGAGCAGTACTTC.

This clone was recorded only once. CDR3 coding DNA: TGCAGCGTTCTGGACAGACAAGAGACCCAGTACTTC. It is translated as CSVLDRQETQYF. The chain links TRBV29-1 to TRBJ2-5, with a weak D call TRBD1 (6 bases). Germline V gives CDR1 SQVTM, CDR2 ANQGSEA. The V and J ends lost 5 bases and 2 bases respectively, with 9 bases between them. CDR3 length: 12 residues.

The rearrangement uses TRBV7-9 and TRBJ1-1; D uncertain. CDR1 and CDR2 (germline): SEHNR, FQNEAQ (reference sequence). CDR3 length: 13 amino acids. Between the trimmed V and J ends, which lost 3 bases and 2 bases, there was a span of 7 bases. The CDR3: CASSFSLNTEAFF. In nucleotides, the CDR3 is TGTGCCAGCAGCTTCTCGCTCAACACTGAAGCTTTCTTT. The whole variable domain, remainder taken from reference TRBV7-9 and TRBJ1-1, is DTGVSQNPRHKITKRGQNVTFRCDPISEHNRLYWYRQTLGQGPEFLTYFQNEAQLEKSRLLSDRFSAERPKGSFSTLEIQRTEQGDSAMYLCASSFSLNTEAFFGQGTRLTVV.

This chain links TRBV3-1 (or the pseudogene TRBV3-2) with TRBJ1-1, with a possible D match to TRBD1 (6 bases). The CDR3 totals 15 residues. The germline CDR1 and CDR2 sequences are LGHDT and YNNKEL (reference sequence). V lost 6 bases to trimming and J lost 1 base, with 15 bases between them. Here the CDR3 reads CASRVAGVANTEAFF. Here the CDR3 DNA reads TGTGCCAGCAGAGTGGCAGGGGTCGCGAACACTGAAGCTTTCTTT.

CDR3 in amino acids: CASSLALSGANVLTF. DNA for the CDR3: TGCGCCAGCAGCTTGGCACTCTCTGGGGCCAACGTCCTGACTTTC. The chain links TRBV5-1 to TRBJ2-6; D gene ambiguous. Germline V CDR1 and CDR2: SGHRS, YFSETQ. The CDR3 totals 15 residues. Trimming left V 0 bases short and J 0 bases short, with 4 bases between.

V usage is TRBV30 and J usage is TRBJ2-4, with 7 bases aligning to TRBD2. CDR3 length: 13 residues. The J segment lost 6 bases and the V segment lost 0 bases, leaving 2 bases of the junction unmatched. Per germline, CDR1 GTSNPN and CDR2 SVGIG (reference sequence). CDR3 nucleotide sequence: TGTGCCTGGAGTGTAACGGGGGGAAACATTCAGTACTTC. This translates into CAWSVTGGNIQYF.

V gene TRBV5-6 combines with J gene TRBJ2-3, with D maybe TRBD2 (5 bases). The V gene lost 1 base and the J gene lost 5 bases, with 14 bases spanning the gap. There are 15 residues in the CDR3. From germline, CDR1 is SGHDT and CDR2 YYEEEE. CDR3 loop: CASSLISGIGDTQYF. The DNA of the CDR3 is TGTGCCAGCAGCTTGATATCCGGGATCGGAGATACGCAGTATTTT.

The V and J genes are TRBV9 and TRBJ2-7; 7 bases line up with TRBD2. The V and J ends lost 4 bases and 5 bases, in that order; junction bases with no gene match: 9. Germline CDR1 reads SGDLS; CDR2 reads YYNGEE. This CDR3 contains 14 residues. CDR3: CASSPWTSSHEQYF. The CDR3 DNA is TGTGCCAGCAGCCCGTGGACTAGTTCCCACGAGCAGTACTTC.

The chain uses TRBV19 and TRBJ2-7; TRBD2 agrees at 8 bases. CDR3 length: 14 residues. Trimming removed 3 bases from V and 2 bases from J; junction bases left unmatched: 3. Germline CDR1 and CDR2: LNHDA and SQIVND (reference sequence). CDR3 nucleotides: TGTGCCAGTAGTATGTCCGGGAGGGCCTACGAGCAGTACTTC. It specifies CASSMSGRAYEQYF.

This clone showed up just a few times. V usage is TRBV2 and J usage is TRBJ2-2, with 7 bases identical to TRBD2. This CDR3 comprises 13 residues. Germline V CDR1 and CDR2: SNHLY, FYNNEI. V gave up 6 bases and J gave up 6 bases; unmatched junction bases: 4. In nucleotides, the CDR3 is TGTGCCAGCAGGGGAGGGCCCGCCGGGGAGCTGTTTTTT. As protein: CASRGGPAGELFF.

The chain links TRBV18 to TRBJ1-6; D remains unclear. CDR3 length equals 15 residues. In germline, CDR1 is KGHSH, CDR2 LQKENI. The V and J ends lost 2 bases and 5 bases respectively, with 10 bases between them. The CDR3: CASSPGPADNSPLHF. The CDR3 DNA is TGTGCCAGCTCACCAGGGCCGGCTGATAATTCACCCCTCCACTTT.

The V call is TRBV5-4, the J call TRBJ2-7, with D uncertain. The CDR3 contains 14 residues. V lost 0 bases to trimming and J lost 6 bases, with 13 bases between them. Germline V CDR1 and CDR2: SGHNT, YYREEE (reference sequence). This CDR3 is CASSLGQDPLEQYF. In DNA form, the CDR3 reads TGTGCCAGCAGCTTGGGGCAGGACCCTCTCGAGCAGTACTTC.

The chain uses TRBV19 and TRBJ1-3; D remains ambiguous. The CDR3 spans 15 residues. Germline lookup yields CDR1 LNHDA and CDR2 SQIVND (reference sequence). V gave up 5 bases and J gave up 0 bases, with 11 bases separating them. CDR3 coding DNA: TGTGCCAGTAGTTCTCGATCAATCTCTGGAAACACCATATATTTT. Encoded protein: CASSSRSISGNTIYF.

V gene TRBV6-5 combines with J gene TRBJ1-3; 8 positions match TRBD1. The CDR3 loop spans 15 amino acids. Looked up from germline, CDR1 is MNHEY and CDR2 is SVGAGI. V lost 6 bases and J lost 2; bases outside the gene matches: 6. For the CDR3, the DNA is TGTGCCAGCAGACTAGCAGGGGGCCCTGGAAACACCATATATTTT. As protein: CASRLAGGPGNTIYF.

The V gene is TRBV5-1, the J gene TRBJ2-3; a possible D gene is TRBD1 (5 bases). This CDR3 has 15 amino acids. The germline V and J ends were trimmed by 3 bases and 0 bases, with 11 bases remaining between them. CDR1 is SGHRS and CDR2 is YFSETQ in the germline V gene. The CDR3 loop reads CASSSDSPSTDTQYF. CDR3 nucleotide sequence: TGCGCCAGCAGCTCCGACAGTCCTAGCACAGATACGCAGTATTTT.

This chain connects TRBV1 to TRBJ1-5; the DNA was not used to check the table's D call, TRBD1. TRBV1 is listed as a pseudogene. CDR3 length: 14 residues. For the CDR3, the DNA is TGCACCAGTAATACAGGGGGCGAGAATCAGCCCCAGCATTTT. Translation gives CTSNTGGENQPQHF.

V usage is TRBV18 and J usage is TRBJ2-2; 7 positions match TRBD1. This CDR3 is built from 16 residues. The V and J ends lost 3 bases and 1 base, in that order; junction bases with no gene match: 5. Germline V gene data show CDR1 as KGHSH and CDR2 as LQKENI. The CDR3 DNA sequence: TGTGCCAGCTCACCTACCGGGACAGAGAACACCGGGGAGCTGTTTTTT. It yields the protein CASSPTGTENTGELFF.

J is TRBJ1-2 and V is TRBV3-1 (or the pseudogene TRBV3-2), with TRBD1 as a possible D gene (6 bases). Trimming took off 7 bases at V and 2 bases at J, with 8 bases between the two ends. Germline V gives CDR1 LGHDT, CDR2 YNNKEL (reference sequence). This CDR3 region has 12 residues. CDR3 nucleotides: TGTGCCAGCACGGGACACAACTATGGCTACACCTTC. It is translated as CASTGHNYGYTF.